This entry concerns a single TCR beta chain. Antigen unknown. Time point indicated: newly diagnosed, previously untreated cHL patient sample. PBMCs from untreated, newly diagnosed classical Hodgkin lymphoma were comparison samples. Data came from immunoSEQ multiplex PCR; TCRdb stores just in-frame clones and leaves some out. The sample contains 17,000 or so clones, roughly 81% of which appear only once. The entry originates in a study of PD-1 blockade in classical Hodgkin lymphoma. Whole-study findings and limits: Why repertoires differed is undefined; disease activity or prior therapy possibly contributed. A reduction in baseline TCR diversity was reportedly seen in newly diagnosed patients relative to healthy donors.

This CDR3 is 14 amino acids long. Germline CDR1 is LGHNA and CDR2 is YNFKEQ. V was trimmed by 0 bases and J by 3 bases, leaving 7 bases between them. Sequenced: peripheral blood mononuclear cells (PBMCs). The TCR originated in a human donor with classical Hodgkin lymphoma. The V call is TRBV4-2, the J call TRBJ2-3; D ambiguous. This CDR3 is CASSQETLTDTQYF. DNA of the CDR3: TGTGCCAGCAGCCAAGAAACCTTGACAGATACGCAGTATTTT.